The clone carrying this TCR beta chain has just one count. This record belongs to a study of radiotherapy plus CTLA-4 blockade in lung cancer. Some clones are missing from TCRdb's copy, which holds only in-frame ones; the method was immunoSEQ multiplex PCR. The sample gives more than 30,000 clones, approximately 75% of which show up once; about 22% is in the top ten. Trimming cost V 2 bases and J 10 bases; bases outside gene matches: 11. Germline lookup yields CDR1 SGHNT and CDR2 YENEEA. This CDR3 region has 15 residues. Sequencing used peripheral blood, obtained from a patient treated with radiotherapy plus ipilimumab. The chain recombines TRBV11-3 with TRBJ1-1; 9 bases agree with TRBD1. The origin of this receptor is a human donor with non-small cell lung cancer that progressed on radiotherapy plus ipilimumab. The CDR3 reads CASSLPRTGANRAFF. Here the CDR3 DNA reads TGTGCCAGCAGCTTACCTAGGACAGGGGCTAACAGAGCTTTCTTT.